What follows is one T cell receptor (beta chain) and its context. Assay: immunoSEQ multiplex PCR; the TCRdb copy retains only in-frame clones and omits some. Of about 66,000 clones detected, approximately 80% appear once; the ten largest clones hold roughly 6%. The data are from a study of PD-1 blockade in mismatch repair-deficient tumors. CDR1 and CDR2 from the germline V gene are SEHNR and FQNEAQ (reference sequence). The CDR3 contains 15 residues. V was clipped by 3 bases and J by 7 bases; unmatched bases: 6. The V and J genes are TRBV7-9 and TRBJ2-1; the match to TRBD1 covers 10 bases. The TCR comes from an adult with mismatch repair-deficient cancer. This sample comprised peripheral blood, obtained 2 weeks after starting pembrolizumab. CDR3 nucleotides: TGTGCCAGCAGCTTCCGGGACAGGGGCGGGAATGAGCAGTTCTTC. Translating it yields CASSFRDRGGNEQFF.